The clone carrying this T cell receptor (beta chain) has at least ten counts. Antigen specificity is unknown. These data belong to a study of response to subunit inactivated influenza vaccine. General study points: The authors suggested that every seasonal influenza vaccination recruits few new T cells.

Deletions cut 0 bases from V and 1 base from J, with 10 bases between. The CDR3 is 15 amino acids. The germline CDR1 and CDR2 sequences are DFQATT and SNEGSKA (reference sequence). A single record per CDR3 protein comes from TCRdb applying MiXCR to the RT-PCR reads. Of fewer than 650,000 distinct CDR3 sequences in the sample, 13% were seen once. Specimen: PBMCs from blood, collected about 40 days after vaccination. This sequence originates from a man aged 50 or older who received an inactivated influenza vaccine. The V and J genes are TRBV20-1 and TRBJ2-1; possible D gene TRBD2, 5 bases. The CDR3 DNA sequence: TGCAGTGCTAGAGATGTAGGAGGATCCTACAATGAGCAGTTCTTC. Translating gives CSARDVGGSYNEQFF.